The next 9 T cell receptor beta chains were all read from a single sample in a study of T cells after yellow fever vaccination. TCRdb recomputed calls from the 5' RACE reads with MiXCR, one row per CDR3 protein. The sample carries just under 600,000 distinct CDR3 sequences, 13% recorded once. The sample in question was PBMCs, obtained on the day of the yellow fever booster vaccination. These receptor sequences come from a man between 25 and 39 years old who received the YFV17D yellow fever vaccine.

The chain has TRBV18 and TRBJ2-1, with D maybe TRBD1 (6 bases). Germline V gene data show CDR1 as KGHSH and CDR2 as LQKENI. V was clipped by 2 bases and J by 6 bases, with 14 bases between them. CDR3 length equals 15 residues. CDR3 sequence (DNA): TGTGCCAGCTCACCATCGGGGACAACCCGCAATGAGCAGTTCTTC. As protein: CASSPSGTTRNEQFF. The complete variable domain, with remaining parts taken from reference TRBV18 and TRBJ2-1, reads NAGVMQNPRHLVRRRGQEARLRCSPMKGHSHVYWYRQLPEEGLKFMVYLQKENIIDESGMPKERFSAEFPKEGPSILRIQQVVRGDSAAYFCASSPSGTTRNEQFFGPGTRLTVL.

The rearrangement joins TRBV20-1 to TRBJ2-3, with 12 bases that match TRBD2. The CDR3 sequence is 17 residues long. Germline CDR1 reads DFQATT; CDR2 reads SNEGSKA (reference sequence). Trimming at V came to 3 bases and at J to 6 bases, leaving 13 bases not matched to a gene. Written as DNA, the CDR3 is TGCAGTGCTAGGGGAACGACTAGCGGGAGAAGGCTTGATACGCAGTATTTT. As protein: CSARGTTSGRRLDTQYF.

CDR3 bases: TGTGCCAGCAGTTACTCGCCACGTTCATCCGGGGAGCTGTTTTTT. Its protein is CASSYSPRSSGELFF. The chain uses TRBV6-5 and TRBJ2-2; D unclear. This CDR3 is 15 amino acids long. The V end lost 0 bases, the J end lost 6 bases, and 11 bases lay between the germline ends. Looked up from germline, CDR1 is MNHEY and CDR2 is SVGAGI.

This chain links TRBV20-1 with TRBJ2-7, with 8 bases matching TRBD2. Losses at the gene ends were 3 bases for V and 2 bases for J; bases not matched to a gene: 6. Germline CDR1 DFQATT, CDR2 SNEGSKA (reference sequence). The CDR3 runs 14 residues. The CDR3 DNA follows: TGCAGTGCTAGTGTCGGGAGGGCCGCCTACGAGCAGTACTTC. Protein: CSASVGRAAYEQYF.

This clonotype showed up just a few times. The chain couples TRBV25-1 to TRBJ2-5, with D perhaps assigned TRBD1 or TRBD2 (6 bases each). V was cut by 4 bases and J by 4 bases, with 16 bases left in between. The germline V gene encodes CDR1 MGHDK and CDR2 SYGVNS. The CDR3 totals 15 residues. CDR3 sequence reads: CASSAGGGGIETQYF. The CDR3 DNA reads TGTGCCAGCAGTGCCGGAGGGGGAGGCATAGAGACCCAGTACTTC.

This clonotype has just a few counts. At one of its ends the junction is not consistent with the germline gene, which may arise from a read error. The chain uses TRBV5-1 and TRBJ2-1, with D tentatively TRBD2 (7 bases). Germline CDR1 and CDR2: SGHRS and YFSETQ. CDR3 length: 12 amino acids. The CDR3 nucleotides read TGCGCCAGCAGCTTGCAGGGGAGGGTCAGACTCTTC. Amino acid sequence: CASSLQGRVRLF.

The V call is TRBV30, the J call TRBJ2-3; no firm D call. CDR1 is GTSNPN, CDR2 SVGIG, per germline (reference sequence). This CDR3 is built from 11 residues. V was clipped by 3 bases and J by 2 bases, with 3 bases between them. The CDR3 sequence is CAWRYTDTQYF. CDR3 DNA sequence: TGTGCCTGGAGGTACACAGATACGCAGTATTTT.

CDR3 in DNA: TGCAGTGTTGACTCCGGGACTCTCACAGATACGCAGTATTTT. As protein: CSVDSGTLTDTQYF. The rearrangement uses TRBV20-1 and TRBJ2-3; perhaps TRBD2 as D (6 bases). The ends were cut back, 7 bases at V and 2 bases at J, with 16 bases in the middle. The germline gives CDR1 DFQATT, CDR2 SNEGSKA (reference sequence). The CDR3 is 14 amino acids.

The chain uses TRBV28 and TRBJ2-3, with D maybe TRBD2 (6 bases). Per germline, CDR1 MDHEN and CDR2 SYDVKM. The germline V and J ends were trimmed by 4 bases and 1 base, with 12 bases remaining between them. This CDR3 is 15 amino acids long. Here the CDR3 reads CASSSRGEGTDTQYF. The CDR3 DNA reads TGTGCCAGCAGTTCCCGAGGGGAGGGCACAGATACGCAGTATTTT.